This TCR beta chain derives from a study of identifying expanded T cells in peripheral blood. This clone is a singleton in its sample. Using immunoSEQ multiplex PCR, the repertoire was profiled, and TCRdb retains in-frame clones only, with some absent. The profile covers 60,000 to 70,000 clones, with around 81% appearing a single time and approximately 19% taken by the ten largest. The sequenced material came from blood. The source of this sequence is a person aged 18 to 75 in good health.

This CDR3 reads CSVESANVLTF. The DNA of the CDR3 is TGCAGCGTTGAATCGGCCAACGTCCTGACTTTC. J is TRBJ2-6 and V is TRBV29-1, with D uncertain. Germline CDR1 and CDR2: SQVTM and ANQGSEA. The CDR3 sequence is 11 residues long. Trimming shortened V by 2 bases and J by 6 bases, and 2 bases separated the two germline ends.